This T cell receptor (beta chain) was found in a study of blood T cell repertoires in COVID-19. The V end was cut by 1 base, the J end by 1 base, with 28 bases between. Germline V gene sequence: CDR1 SGHDN, CDR2 FVKESK. There are 21 residues in the CDR3. The table came from immunoSEQ multiplex PCR; TCRdb's copy has only in-frame clones and leaves some out. The sample records some 320,000 clones, roughly 90% being singletons. The TCR comes from a man aged 60 to 69 who had recovered from COVID-19. Sequencing was done on a sample of PBMCs or T cells enriched from blood (not recorded which). This chain links TRBV14 with TRBJ1-1; D not certain. CDR3 region: CASSQGVTPLPVRGENTEAFF. The CDR3 nucleotides are TGTGCCAGCAGCCAAGGTGTTACCCCCTTACCGGTACGCGGGGAGAACACTGAAGCTTTCTTT.